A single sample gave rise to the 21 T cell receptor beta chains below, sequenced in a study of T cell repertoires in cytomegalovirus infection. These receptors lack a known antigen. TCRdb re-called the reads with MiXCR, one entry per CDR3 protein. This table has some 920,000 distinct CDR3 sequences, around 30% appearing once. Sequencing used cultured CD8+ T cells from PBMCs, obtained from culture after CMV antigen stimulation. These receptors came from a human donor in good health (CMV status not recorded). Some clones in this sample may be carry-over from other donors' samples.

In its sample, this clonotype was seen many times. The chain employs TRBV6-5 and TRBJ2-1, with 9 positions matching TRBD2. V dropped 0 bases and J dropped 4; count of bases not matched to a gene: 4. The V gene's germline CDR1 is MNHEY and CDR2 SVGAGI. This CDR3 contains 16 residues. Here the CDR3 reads CASSYSERGAYNEQFF. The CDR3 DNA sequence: TGTGCCAGCAGTTACTCTGAGCGGGGGGCTTACAATGAGCAGTTCTTC.

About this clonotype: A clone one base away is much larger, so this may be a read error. The CDR3 DNA reads TGTGTCAGCAGCGATAGCGGGGTTACCTACAATGAGCAGTTCTTC. Translated: CVSSDSGVTYNEQFF. The chain combines TRBV7-8 with TRBJ2-1; 8 bases align to TRBD2. Germline loops: CDR1 SGHVS, CDR2 FQNEAQ. This CDR3 contains 15 residues.

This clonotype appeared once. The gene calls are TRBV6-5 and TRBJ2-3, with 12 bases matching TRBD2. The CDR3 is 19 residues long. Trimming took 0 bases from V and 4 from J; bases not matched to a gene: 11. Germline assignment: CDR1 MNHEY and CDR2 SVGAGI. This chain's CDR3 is CASSYSIRLAGGYADTQYF. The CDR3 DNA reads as TGTGCCAGCAGTTACTCGATCCGGCTAGCGGGGGGGTATGCAGATACGCAGTATTTT.

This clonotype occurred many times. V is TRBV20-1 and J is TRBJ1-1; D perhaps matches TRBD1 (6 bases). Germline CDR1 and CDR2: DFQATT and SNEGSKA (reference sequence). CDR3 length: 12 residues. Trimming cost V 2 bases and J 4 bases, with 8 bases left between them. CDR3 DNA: TGCAGTGCTAGAAAGGGGGGCACTGAAGCTTTCTTT. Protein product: CSARKGGTEAFF.

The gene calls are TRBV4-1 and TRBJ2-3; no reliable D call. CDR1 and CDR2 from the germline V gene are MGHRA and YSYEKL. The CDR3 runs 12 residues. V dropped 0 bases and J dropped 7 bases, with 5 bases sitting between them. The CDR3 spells CASSQEVYTQYF. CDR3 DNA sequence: TGCGCCAGCAGCCAAGAAGTTTATACGCAGTATTTT.

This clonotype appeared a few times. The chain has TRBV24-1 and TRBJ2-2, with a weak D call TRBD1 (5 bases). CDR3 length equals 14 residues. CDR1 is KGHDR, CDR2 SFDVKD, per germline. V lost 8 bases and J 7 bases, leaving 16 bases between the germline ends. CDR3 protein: CATNQGPPDGELFF. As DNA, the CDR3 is TGTGCCACCAACCAGGGCCCGCCCGACGGGGAGCTGTTTTTT.

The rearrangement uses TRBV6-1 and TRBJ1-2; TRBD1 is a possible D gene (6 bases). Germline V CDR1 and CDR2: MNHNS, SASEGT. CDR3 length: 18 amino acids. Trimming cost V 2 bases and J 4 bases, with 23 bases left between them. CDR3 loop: CASSEKRTQGEAFYGYTF. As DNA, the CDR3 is TGTGCCAGCAGTGAAAAAAGAACACAGGGAGAGGCCTTCTATGGCTACACCTTC.

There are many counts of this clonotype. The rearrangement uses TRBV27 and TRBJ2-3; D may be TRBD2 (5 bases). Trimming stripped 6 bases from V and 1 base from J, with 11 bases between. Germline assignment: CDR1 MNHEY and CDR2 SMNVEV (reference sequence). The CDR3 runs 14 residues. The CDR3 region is CASSFVGGTDTQYF. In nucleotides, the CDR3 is TGTGCCAGCAGCTTTGTCGGGGGCACAGATACGCAGTATTTT.

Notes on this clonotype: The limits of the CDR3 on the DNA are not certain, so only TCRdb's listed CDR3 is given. The CDR3 protein is CASSWGQGAYETQYF. The chain carries TRBV27 and TRBJ2-5; the DNA was not compared with TRBD1, the D call given in the table. CDR1 is MNHEY, CDR2 SMNVEV, per germline (reference sequence). The CDR3 contains 15 residues when both ends are counted.

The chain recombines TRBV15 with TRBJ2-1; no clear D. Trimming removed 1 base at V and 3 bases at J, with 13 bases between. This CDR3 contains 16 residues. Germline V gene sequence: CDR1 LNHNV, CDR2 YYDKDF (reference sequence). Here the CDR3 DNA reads TGTGCCACCAGCAGAGGCCGTGACTCATTCTACAATGAGCAGTTCTTC. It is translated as CATSRGRDSFYNEQFF.

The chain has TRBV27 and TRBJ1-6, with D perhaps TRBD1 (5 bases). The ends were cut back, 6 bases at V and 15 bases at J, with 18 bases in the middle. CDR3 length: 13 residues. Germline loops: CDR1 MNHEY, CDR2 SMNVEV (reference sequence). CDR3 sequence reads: CASRLAGAQGLHF. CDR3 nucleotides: TGTGCCAGCAGATTAGCTGGGGCCCAGGGCCTCCACTTT.

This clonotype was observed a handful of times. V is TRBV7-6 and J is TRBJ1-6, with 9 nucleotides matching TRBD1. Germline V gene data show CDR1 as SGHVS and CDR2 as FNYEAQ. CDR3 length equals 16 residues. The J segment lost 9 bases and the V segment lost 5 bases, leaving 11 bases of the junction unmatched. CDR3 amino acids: CASSASGTGLGSPLHF. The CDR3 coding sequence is TGTGCCAGCAGCGCCTCAGGGACAGGGTTGGGTTCACCCCTCCACTTT.

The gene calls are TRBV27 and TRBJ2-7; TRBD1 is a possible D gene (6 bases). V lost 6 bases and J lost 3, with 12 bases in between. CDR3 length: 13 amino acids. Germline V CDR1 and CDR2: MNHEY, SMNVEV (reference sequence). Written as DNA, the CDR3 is TGTGCCAGCAGACAGGGTGGGGGCTACGAGCAGTACTTC. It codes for CASRQGGGYEQYF.

The CDR3 region is CASSQRGGLYNEQFF. Here the CDR3 DNA reads TGTGCCAGCAGCCAACGCGGGGGTCTTTACAATGAGCAGTTCTTC. V and J are TRBV9 and TRBJ2-1, with 7 bases matching TRBD2. The V segment lost 4 bases and the J segment 4 bases; nucleotides outside the gene matches: 8. Germline assignment: CDR1 SGDLS and CDR2 YYNGEE. This CDR3 is built from 15 residues.

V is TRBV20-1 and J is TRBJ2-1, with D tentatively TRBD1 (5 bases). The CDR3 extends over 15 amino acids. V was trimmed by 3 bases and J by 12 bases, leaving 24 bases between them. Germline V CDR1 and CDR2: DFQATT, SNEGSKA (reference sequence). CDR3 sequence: CSARKGPRNITPQFF. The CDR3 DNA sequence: TGCAGTGCTAGGAAGGGGCCCAGAAACATTACCCCGCAGTTCTTC.

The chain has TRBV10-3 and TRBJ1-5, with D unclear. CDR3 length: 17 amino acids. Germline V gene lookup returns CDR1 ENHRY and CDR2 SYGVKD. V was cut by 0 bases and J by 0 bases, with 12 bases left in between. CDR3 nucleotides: TGTGCCATCAGTGAGTCTGCCCTAATTAATAGCAATCAGCCCCAGCATTTT. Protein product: CAISESALINSNQPQHF.

The CDR3 reads CASSLDPGGTEAFF. The CDR3 region has the DNA TGTGCCAGCAGCTTAGACCCAGGGGGTACTGAAGCTTTCTTT. The rearrangement links TRBV7-6 to TRBJ1-1, with TRBD1 matching 7 bases. V lost 1 base and J lost 5; bases outside the gene matches: 4. CDR3 length equals 14 residues. The germline V gene encodes CDR1 SGHVS and CDR2 FNYEAQ.

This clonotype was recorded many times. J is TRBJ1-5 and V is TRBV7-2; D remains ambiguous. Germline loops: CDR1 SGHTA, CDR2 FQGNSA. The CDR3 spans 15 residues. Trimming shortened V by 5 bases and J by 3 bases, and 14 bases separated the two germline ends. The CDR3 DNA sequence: TGTGCCAGCAGCACTGAAGGGAACCCCAATCAGCCCCAGCATTTT. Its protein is CASSTEGNPNQPQHF.

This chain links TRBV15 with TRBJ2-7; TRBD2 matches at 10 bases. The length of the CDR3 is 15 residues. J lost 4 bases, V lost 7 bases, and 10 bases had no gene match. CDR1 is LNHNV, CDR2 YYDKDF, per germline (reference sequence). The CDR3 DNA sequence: TGTGCCACCAAGTCGAGCGGGGGGGCCAGGTACGAGCAGTACGTC. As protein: CATKSSGGARYEQYV.

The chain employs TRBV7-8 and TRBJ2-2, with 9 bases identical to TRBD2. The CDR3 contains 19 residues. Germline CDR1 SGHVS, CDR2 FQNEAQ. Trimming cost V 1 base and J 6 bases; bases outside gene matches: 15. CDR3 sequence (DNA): TGTGCCAGCAGCTTAGGAGTAGCGGGGGCCCCCTTGGGTCCCGGGGAGCTGTTTTTT. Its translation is CASSLGVAGAPLGPGELFF. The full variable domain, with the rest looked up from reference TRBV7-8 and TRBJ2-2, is GAGVSQSPRYKVAKRGQDVALRCDPISGHVSLFWYQQALGQGPEFLTYFQNEAQLDKSGLPSDRFFAERPEGSVSTLKIQRTQQEDSAVYLCASSLGVAGAPLGPGELFFGEGSRLTVL.

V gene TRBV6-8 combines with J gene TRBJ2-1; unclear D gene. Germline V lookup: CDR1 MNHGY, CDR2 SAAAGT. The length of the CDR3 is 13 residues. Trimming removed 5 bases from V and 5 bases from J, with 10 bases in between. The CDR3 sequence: CASSRQPNNEQFF. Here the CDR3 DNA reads TGTGCCAGCAGTCGTCAACCAAACAATGAGCAGTTCTTC.